The 22 T cell receptor beta chains in this list originate from one sample, sequenced in a study of cytomegalovirus exposure and HLA in healthy donors. The primer mix had 60 Vbeta and 13 Jbeta primers. The data were produced by immunoSEQ multiplex PCR, yet TCRdb's version contains in-frame clones alone and is incomplete. This table holds over 130,000 clones, roughly 88% found once. The specimen was PBMCs. These receptors were obtained from a woman in her forties in good health and CMV-seronegative.

The chain combines TRBV5-1 with TRBJ2-7; 8 bases align to TRBD2. Germline loops: CDR1 SGHRS, CDR2 YFSETQ. V lost 4 bases to trimming and J lost 0 bases; unmatched junction nucleotides: 6. The CDR3 runs 15 residues. CDR3 region: CASSTSGGSSYEQYF. CDR3 nucleotide sequence: TGCGCCAGCAGCACAAGCGGGGGAAGCTCCTACGAGCAGTACTTC.

The V call is TRBV7-2, the J call TRBJ2-3; the match to TRBD2 covers 11 bases. Germline loops: CDR1 SGHTA, CDR2 FQGNSA. CDR3 length equals 16 residues. After removal of 2 bases from V and 3 bases from J, the junction contained 4 bases not matched to a gene. The CDR3 protein is CASSLLAGGPTDTQYF. The CDR3 DNA reads TGTGCCAGCAGCTTATTAGCGGGAGGGCCGACAGATACGCAGTATTTT.

The V gene is TRBV28, the J gene TRBJ1-3; the D gene is possibly TRBD1 (5 bases). The ends were cut back, 6 bases at V and 9 bases at J, with 18 bases in the middle. Germline V lookup: CDR1 MDHEN, CDR2 SYDVKM. The CDR3 is made up of 14 amino acids. This chain's CDR3 is CASRSGHAGGTIYF. The CDR3, as DNA: TGTGCCAGCAGATCCGGACATGCGGGAGGCACCATATATTTT.

This clone was observed a single time. V usage is TRBV5-8 and J usage is TRBJ1-5, with 9 bases that match TRBD1. Germline CDR1 SGHTS, CDR2 YDEGEE. This CDR3 spans 15 amino acids. Losses at the gene ends were 5 bases for V and 4 bases for J; bases not matched to a gene: 7. The CDR3 loop reads CASRFTGGGNQPQHF. CDR3 DNA: TGTGCCAGCAGATTTACAGGGGGCGGGAATCAGCCCCAGCATTTT.

This clone was counted between two and nine times. This rearrangement joins TRBV7-9 to TRBJ1-1; D is uncertain. The germline V gene has CDR1 SEHNR and CDR2 FQNEAQ (reference sequence). V was clipped by 4 bases and J by 10 bases, with 13 bases between them. The CDR3 runs to 12 residues. The CDR3 DNA reads TGTGCCAGCAGCTCTCTATCGGTTGGAGCTTTCTTT. Translating gives CASSSLSVGAFF.

The V gene is TRBV11-3, the J gene TRBJ1-3; D gene uncertain. V was cut by 4 bases and J by 0 bases, with 7 bases left in between. The germline CDR1 and CDR2 sequences are SGHNT and YENEEA. The CDR3 contains 14 residues. In nucleotides, the CDR3 is TGTGCCAGCAGCTCGGGGATCTCTGGAAACACCATATATTTT. Translation gives CASSSGISGNTIYF. Looking up the rest from reference TRBV11-3 and TRBJ1-3 gives the full variable domain: EAGVVQSPRYKIIEKKQPVAFWCNPISGHNTLYWYLQNLGQGPELLIRYENEEAVDDSQLPKDRFSAERLKGVDSTLKIQPAELGDSAVYLCASSSGISGNTIYFGEGSWLTVV.

The V call is TRBV27, the J call TRBJ1-5; 7 bases are a match to TRBD1. This CDR3 has 14 residues. V gave up 5 bases and J gave up 6 bases; unmatched junction bases: 7. Per the germline V gene, CDR1 is MNHEY and CDR2 is SMNVEV (reference sequence). The CDR3 spells CASSQQGSGQPQHF. The CDR3 DNA reads as TGTGCCAGCAGTCAACAGGGGTCGGGTCAGCCCCAGCATTTT.

The chain links TRBV7-9 to TRBJ2-1, with 8 nucleotides matching TRBD2. The CDR3 is 18 amino acids. Unmatched junction bases numbered 26, after V lost 5 bases and J lost 14 bases. Germline CDR1 SEHNR, CDR2 FQNEAQ (reference sequence). Here the CDR3 DNA reads TGTGCCAGCAGCAGGTCTGATCTCGGCGAGCGGGAGACATTATTAAAGTTCTTC. Translation: CASSRSDLGERETLLKFF.

The chain uses TRBV2 and TRBJ2-1; tentative D call: TRBD2 (5 bases). V lost 6 bases and J lost 2, with 14 bases in between. Germline CDR1 reads SNHLY; CDR2 reads FYNNEI. The CDR3 is 15 residues long. The CDR3 region has the DNA TGTGCCAGCAGCGAACTAGGTCCGCCCTACAATGAGCAGTTCTTC. This gives the protein CASSELGPPYNEQFF.

The J gene is TRBJ2-7, the V gene TRBV6-1; possibly TRBD2 for D (7 bases). The CDR3 loop spans 15 amino acids. Between the trimmed V and J ends, which lost 7 bases and 6 bases, there was a span of 22 bases. CDR1 is MNHNS and CDR2 is SASEGT in the germline V gene. The chain's CDR3 is CASTPPGLEGGEQYF. As DNA, the CDR3 is TGTGCCAGCACCCCCCCCGGACTAGAGGGGGGCGAGCAGTACTTC.

The chain recombines TRBV10-3 with TRBJ1-2; tentative D call: TRBD1 (6 bases). There are 17 residues in the CDR3. V dropped 0 bases and J dropped 0 bases, with 14 bases sitting between them. The V gene's germline CDR1 is ENHRY and CDR2 SYGVKD. In nucleotides, the CDR3 is TGTGCCATCAGTGAGTCCCAGGGGACCACGACTAACTATGGCTACACCTTC. It yields the protein CAISESQGTTTNYGYTF.

The chain has TRBV25-1 and TRBJ2-1; 9 bases fit TRBD2. Germline V gives CDR1 MGHDK, CDR2 SYGVNS. V lost 1 base to trimming and J lost 7 bases; unmatched junction nucleotides: 8. The CDR3 consists of 16 residues. This CDR3 is CASSELGAGGQNEQFF. CDR3 in DNA: TGTGCCAGCAGTGAATTGGGGGCGGGAGGGCAGAATGAGCAGTTCTTC. Looking up the rest from reference TRBV25-1 and TRBJ2-1 gives the full variable domain: EADIYQTPRYLVIGTGKKITLECSQTMGHDKMYWYQQDPGMELHLIHYSYGVNSTEKGDLSSESTVSRIRTEHFPLTLESARPSHTSQYLCASSELGAGGQNEQFFGPGTRLTVL.

This rearrangement joins TRBV5-1 to TRBJ2-4, with D possibly matching TRBD1 (6 bases). Germline values: CDR1 SGHRS, CDR2 YFSETQ. V was pared by 6 bases and J by 0 bases, with 10 bases between. The CDR3 runs to 14 residues. The CDR3 region is CASTEQGAKNIQYF. CDR3 in DNA: TGCGCCAGCACCGAACAGGGAGCCAAAAACATTCAGTACTTC. Combining the CDR3 with reference TRBV5-1 and TRBJ2-4 gives the whole variable domain KAGVTQTPRYLIKTRGQQVTLSCSPISGHRSVSWYQQTPGQGLQFLFEYFSETQRNKGNFPGRFSGRQFSNSRSEMNVSTLELGDSALYLCASTEQGAKNIQYFGAGTRLSVL.

The CDR3 region has the DNA TGTGCCAGCAGCCGAATTCCAGGGAGCAATCAGCCCCAGCATTTT. It codes for CASSRIPGSNQPQHF. The rearrangement links TRBV4-2 to TRBJ1-5; the D gene is possibly TRBD1 (5 bases). Trimming cost V 4 bases and J 1 base, with 11 bases left between them. Germline CDR1 LGHNA, CDR2 YNFKEQ. This CDR3 spans 15 amino acids.

The chain uses TRBV29-1 and TRBJ2-5; TRBD1 might be the D (5 bases). V was shortened by 0 bases and J by 11 bases, with 7 bases between the two germline ends. CDR1 is SQVTM, CDR2 ANQGSEA, per germline. The CDR3 is 10 residues long. CDR3: CSVEEGHQYF. CDR3 coding DNA: TGCAGCGTTGAAGAAGGACATCAGTACTTC. Variable domain in full (rest from reference TRBV29-1 and TRBJ2-5): SAVISQKPSRDICQRGTSLTIQCQVDSQVTMMFWYRQQPGQSLTLIATANQGSEATYESGFVIDKFPISRPNLTFSTLTVSNMSPEDSSIYLCSVEEGHQYFGPGTRLLVL.

This clone was observed a single time. The chain recombines TRBV7-6 with TRBJ2-7; D gene ambiguous. V was cut by 5 bases and J by 1 base, with 9 bases left in between. Germline-derived CDR1 and CDR2 are SGHVS and FNYEAQ. The CDR3 is 13 residues long. CDR3: CASSPFQSYEQYF. For the CDR3, the DNA is TGTGCCAGCAGCCCCTTCCAGTCCTACGAGCAGTACTTC.

The chain recombines TRBV7-6 with TRBJ2-1, with 13 positions matching TRBD2. The V gene end was trimmed by 5 bases and the J gene end by 6 bases; junction bases not matched to a gene: 4. The CDR3 length is 15 residues. Germline loops: CDR1 SGHVS, CDR2 FNYEAQ. Here the CDR3 DNA reads TGTGCCAGCAGCCCGGGACTAGCGGGGATCAATGAGCAGTTCTTC. Translated: CASSPGLAGINEQFF. Full variable domain (rest looked up from reference TRBV7-6 and TRBJ2-1): GAGVSQSPRYKVTKRGQDVALRCDPISGHVSLYWYRQALGQGPEFLTYFNYEAQQDKSGLPNDRFSAERPEGSISTLTIQRTEQRDSAMYRCASSPGLAGINEQFFGPGTRLTVL.

This sequence joins TRBV10-3 and TRBJ2-7; 12 bases fit TRBD2. The ends lost 4 bases at V and 4 bases at J; junction bases unmatched: 2. CDR1 is ENHRY, CDR2 SYGVKD, per germline. The CDR3 runs 14 residues. CDR3 protein: CAISGLAGAYEQYF. The DNA of the CDR3 is TGTGCCATCAGTGGACTAGCGGGAGCGTACGAGCAGTACTTC.

The V gene is TRBV2, the J gene TRBJ2-3; 7 nucleotides match TRBD2. CDR1 is SNHLY and CDR2 is FYNNEI in the germline V gene. The V segment lost 11 bases and the J segment 6 bases; nucleotides outside the gene matches: 11. This CDR3 spans 13 amino acids. The CDR3 nucleotides are TGTGCCGGAAACCGCGGGGGTTGGGATACGCAGTATTTT. It yields the protein CAGNRGGWDTQYF.

The V and J genes are TRBV4-2 and TRBJ1-2; TRBD1 aligns across 7 bases. The germline gives CDR1 LGHNA, CDR2 YNFKEQ. V trimming: 6 bases; J trimming: 3 bases; junction bases outside the gene matches: 10. The CDR3 spans 15 residues. The CDR3 loop is CASSQGTALDYGYTF. The CDR3 region has the DNA TGTGCCAGCAGTCAGGGGACAGCGCTAGACTATGGCTACACCTTC.

The chain recombines TRBV9 with TRBJ2-7, with TRBD1 as a possible D gene (6 bases). There are 16 residues in the CDR3. CDR1 and CDR2 from the germline V gene are SGDLS and YYNGEE. The germline V and J ends were trimmed by 0 bases and 4 bases, with 17 bases remaining between them. In DNA form, the CDR3 reads TGTGCCAGCAGCGTAGCTGAGACAGGTAAACGGTACGAGCAGTACTTC. The encoded protein is CASSVAETGKRYEQYF. The full variable domain, with the rest looked up from reference TRBV9 and TRBJ2-7, is DSGVTQTPKHLITATGQRVTLRCSPRSGDLSVYWYQQSLDQGLQFLIQYYNGEERAKGNILERFSAQQFPDLHSELNLSSLELGDSALYFCASSVAETGKRYEQYFGPGTRLTVT.

The chain employs TRBV19 and TRBJ1-1; 8 bases fit TRBD1. The CDR3 sequence is 14 residues long. Germline V gene lookup returns CDR1 LNHDA and CDR2 SQIVND (reference sequence). Germline trimming cut 6 bases from V and 1 base from J; bases unmatched to any gene: 4. The CDR3 nucleotides read TGTGCCAGTAGGTCCGGGACAGGGAACACTGAAGCTTTCTTT. It yields the protein CASRSGTGNTEAFF.